In its sample, the clone carrying this T cell receptor (beta chain) was seen a few times. Its antigen is not known. The sample is drawn from a study of shared clonotypes between healthy human individuals. Regarding the study as a whole: Naive subsets usually exceeded memory subsets in estimated richness. It was expected that sequencing depth would affect clonotype sharing among donors.

Trimming cost V 6 bases and J 5 bases, with 7 bases left between them. Germline assignment: CDR1 MNHEY and CDR2 SMNVEV (reference sequence). The CDR3 contains 11 residues. Naive CD8 cells, CD45RO-negative and positively selected for CCR7, excluded terminally differentiated effector memory CD45RA+ cells. TCRdb's table, derived via immunoSEQ multiplex PCR, lists solely in-frame clones and lacks some. The sample shows about 2,100,000 clones, about 93% of them seen only once. V usage is TRBV27 and J usage is TRBJ1-2; no clear D gene. This sequence was found in a man aged 18 to 29 in good health. Some clones in this sample may be carry-over from other donors' samples. The material sequenced was naive CD8+ T cells from PBMCs. CDR3 in DNA: TGTGCCAGCAGGTCTTCTTATGGCTACACCTTC. Translated, it gives CASRSSYGYTF.